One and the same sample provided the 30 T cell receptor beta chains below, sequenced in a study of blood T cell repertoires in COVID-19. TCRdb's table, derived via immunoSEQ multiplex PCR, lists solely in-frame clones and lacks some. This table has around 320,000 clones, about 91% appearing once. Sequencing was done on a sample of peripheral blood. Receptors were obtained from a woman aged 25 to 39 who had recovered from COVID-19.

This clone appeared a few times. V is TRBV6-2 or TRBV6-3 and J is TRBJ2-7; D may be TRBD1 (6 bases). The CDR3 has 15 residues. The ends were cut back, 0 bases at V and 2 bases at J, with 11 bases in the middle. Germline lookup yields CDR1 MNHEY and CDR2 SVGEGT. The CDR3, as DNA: TGTGCCAGCAGTTACTCGGAGACAGGAGCCTACGAGCAGTACTTC. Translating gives CASSYSETGAYEQYF.

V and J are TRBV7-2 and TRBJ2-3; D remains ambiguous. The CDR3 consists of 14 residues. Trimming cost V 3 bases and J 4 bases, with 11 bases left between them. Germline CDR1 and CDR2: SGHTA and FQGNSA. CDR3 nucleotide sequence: TGTGCCAGCAGCTTTCAGCGTCCTCCAGATACGCAGTATTTT. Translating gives CASSFQRPPDTQYF.

The CDR3 loop reads CASSPGQQPQHF. CDR3 sequence (DNA): TGTGCCAGCAGTCCGGGACAGCAGCCCCAGCATTTT. The V call is TRBV6-6, the J call TRBJ1-5; 7 bases match TRBD1. V lost 5 bases and J lost 7; bases outside the gene matches: 2. From germline, CDR1 is MNHNY and CDR2 SVGAGI (reference sequence). The CDR3 is 12 residues long.

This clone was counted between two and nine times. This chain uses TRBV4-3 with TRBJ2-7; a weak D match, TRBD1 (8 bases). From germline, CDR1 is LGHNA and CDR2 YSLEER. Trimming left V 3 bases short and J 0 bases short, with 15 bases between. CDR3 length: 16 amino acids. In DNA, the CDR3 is TGCGCCAGCAGCCATGGGGGGGACAGGAGCTCCTACGAGCAGTACTTC. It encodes CASSHGGDRSSYEQYF.

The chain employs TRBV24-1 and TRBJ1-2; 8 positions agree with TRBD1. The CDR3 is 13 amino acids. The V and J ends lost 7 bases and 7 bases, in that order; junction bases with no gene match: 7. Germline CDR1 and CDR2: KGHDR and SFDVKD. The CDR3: CATSLGQGLGYTF. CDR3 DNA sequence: TGTGCCACCAGCTTAGGACAGGGTCTTGGCTACACCTTC.

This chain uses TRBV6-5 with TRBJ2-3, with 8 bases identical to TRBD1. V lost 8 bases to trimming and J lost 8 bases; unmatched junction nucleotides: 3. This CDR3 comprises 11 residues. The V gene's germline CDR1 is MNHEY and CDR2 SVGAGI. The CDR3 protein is CASGQGRTQYF. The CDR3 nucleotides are TGTGCCAGCGGACAGGGACGTACGCAGTATTTT.

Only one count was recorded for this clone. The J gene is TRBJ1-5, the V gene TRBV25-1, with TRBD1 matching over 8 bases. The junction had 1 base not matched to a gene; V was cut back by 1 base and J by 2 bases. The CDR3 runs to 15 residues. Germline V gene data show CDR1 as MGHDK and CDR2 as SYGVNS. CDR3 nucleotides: TGTGCCAGCAGTGAATTGGGACAGGGCAATCAGCCCCAGCATTTT. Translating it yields CASSELGQGNQPQHF.

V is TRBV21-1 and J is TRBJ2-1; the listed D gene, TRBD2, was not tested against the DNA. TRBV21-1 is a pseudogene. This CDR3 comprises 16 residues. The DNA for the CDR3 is TGTGCCAGCAGCAAAGTCCTGCTGGACTGCTACAATGAGCAGTTCTTC. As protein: CASSKVLLDCYNEQFF.

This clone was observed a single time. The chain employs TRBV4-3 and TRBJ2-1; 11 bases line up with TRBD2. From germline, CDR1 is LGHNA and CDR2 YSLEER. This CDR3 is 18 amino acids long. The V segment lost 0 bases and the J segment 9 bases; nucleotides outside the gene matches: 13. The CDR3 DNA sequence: TGCGCCAGCAGCCAAGATCCCGCCCGTAGCGGGGGGGCCACTGAGCAGTTCTTC. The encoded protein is CASSQDPARSGGATEQFF.

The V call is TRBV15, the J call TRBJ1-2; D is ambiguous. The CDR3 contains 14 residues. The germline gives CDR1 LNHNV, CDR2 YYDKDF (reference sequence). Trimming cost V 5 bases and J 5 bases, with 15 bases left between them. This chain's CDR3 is CATSPPRGRYGYTF. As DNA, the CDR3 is TGTGCCACCAGCCCTCCCCGGGGTCGATATGGCTACACCTTC.

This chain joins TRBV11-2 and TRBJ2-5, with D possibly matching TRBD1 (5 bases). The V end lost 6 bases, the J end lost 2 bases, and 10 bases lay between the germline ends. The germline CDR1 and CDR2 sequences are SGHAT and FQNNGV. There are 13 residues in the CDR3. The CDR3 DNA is TGTGCCAGCAGTAGGGGTTTACAAGAGACCCAGTACTTC. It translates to CASSRGLQETQYF.

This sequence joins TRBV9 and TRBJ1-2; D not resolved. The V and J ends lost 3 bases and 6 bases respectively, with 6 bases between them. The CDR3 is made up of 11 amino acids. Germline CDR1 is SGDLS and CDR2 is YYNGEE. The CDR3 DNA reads TGTGCCAGCAGCGCCTCGGATGGCTACACCTTC. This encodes CASSASDGYTF.

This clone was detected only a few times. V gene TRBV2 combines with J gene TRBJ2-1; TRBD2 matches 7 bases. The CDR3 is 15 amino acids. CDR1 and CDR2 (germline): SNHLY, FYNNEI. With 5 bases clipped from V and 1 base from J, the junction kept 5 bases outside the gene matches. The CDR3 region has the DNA TGTGCCAGCAGTCAGACAGCGGGGTCCTACAATGAGCAGTTCTTC. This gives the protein CASSQTAGSYNEQFF.

CDR3 DNA sequence: TGTGCCAGCAGTTACAGCCTAGCGGGGAACCAAGAGACCCAGTACTTC. Encoded protein: CASSYSLAGNQETQYF. This chain connects TRBV6-2 or TRBV6-3 to TRBJ2-5, with 9 nucleotides matching TRBD2. The length of the CDR3 is 16 residues. V gave up 2 bases and J gave up 0 bases; unmatched junction bases: 4. In germline, CDR1 is MNHEY, CDR2 SVGEGT.

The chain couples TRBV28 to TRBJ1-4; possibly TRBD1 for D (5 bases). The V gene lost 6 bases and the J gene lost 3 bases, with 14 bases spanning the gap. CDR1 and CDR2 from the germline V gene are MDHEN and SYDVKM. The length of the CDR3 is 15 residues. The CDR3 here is CASRQTWGANEKLFF. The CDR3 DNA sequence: TGTGCCAGCAGGCAAACTTGGGGGGCTAATGAAAAACTGTTTTTT.

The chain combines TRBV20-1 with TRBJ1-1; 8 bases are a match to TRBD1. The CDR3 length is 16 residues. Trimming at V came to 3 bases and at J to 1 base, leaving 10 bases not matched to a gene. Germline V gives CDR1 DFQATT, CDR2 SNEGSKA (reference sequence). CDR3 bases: TGCAGTGCTAGTAACAGGGGGGCGGCACAGAACACTGAAGCTTTCTTT. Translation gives CSASNRGAAQNTEAFF.

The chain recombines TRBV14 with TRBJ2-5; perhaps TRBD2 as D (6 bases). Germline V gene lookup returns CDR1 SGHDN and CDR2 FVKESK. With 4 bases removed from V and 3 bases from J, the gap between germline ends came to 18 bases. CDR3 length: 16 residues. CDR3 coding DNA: TGTGCCAGCAGCCCTCCTTTTGCGGGGCGCAAAGAGACCCAGTACTTC. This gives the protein CASSPPFAGRKETQYF.

The CDR3 region is CASSLTSRQGGYTF. The CDR3 nucleotides are TGTGCCAGCAGCTTAACGTCCAGGCAGGGAGGCTACACCTTC. The chain joins TRBV7-2 to TRBJ1-2, with TRBD1 as a possible D gene (5 bases). Trimming shortened V by 2 bases and J by 8 bases, and 15 bases separated the two germline ends. The CDR3 is 14 residues long. Germline values: CDR1 SGHTA, CDR2 FQGNSA.

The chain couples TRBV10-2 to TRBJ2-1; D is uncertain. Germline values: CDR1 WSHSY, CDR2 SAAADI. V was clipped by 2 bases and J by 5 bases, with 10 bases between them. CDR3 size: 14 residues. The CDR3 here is CASSETRYHNEQFF. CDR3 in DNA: TGCGCCAGCAGTGAGACTCGCTACCACAATGAGCAGTTCTTC.

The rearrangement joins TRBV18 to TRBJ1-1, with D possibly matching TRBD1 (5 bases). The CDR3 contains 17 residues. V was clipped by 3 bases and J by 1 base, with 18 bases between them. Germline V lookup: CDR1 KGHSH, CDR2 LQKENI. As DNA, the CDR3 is TGTGCCAGCTCACCCCCCGGGGGATGGGGACGGAACACTGAAGCTTTCTTT. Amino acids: CASSPPGGWGRNTEAFF.

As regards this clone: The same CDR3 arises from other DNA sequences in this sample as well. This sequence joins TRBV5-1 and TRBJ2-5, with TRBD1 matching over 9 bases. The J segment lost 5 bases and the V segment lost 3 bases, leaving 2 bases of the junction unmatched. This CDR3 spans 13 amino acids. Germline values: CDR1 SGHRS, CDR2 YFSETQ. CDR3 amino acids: CASSSQGAETQYF. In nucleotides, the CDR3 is TGCGCCAGCAGCTCACAGGGGGCTGAGACCCAGTACTTC.

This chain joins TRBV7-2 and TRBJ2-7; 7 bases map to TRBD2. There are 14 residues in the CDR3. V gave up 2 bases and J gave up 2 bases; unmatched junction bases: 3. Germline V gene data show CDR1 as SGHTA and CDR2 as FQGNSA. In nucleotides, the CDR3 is TGTGCCAGCAGCTTATCGGCGGGGGCCTACGAGCAGTACTTC. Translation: CASSLSAGAYEQYF.

CDR3 sequence: CASRLTGGASPLHF. CDR3 sequence (DNA): TGTGCCAGTCGCCTAACAGGGGGCGCATCACCCCTCCACTTT. The chain recombines TRBV6-6 with TRBJ1-6, with TRBD1 matching over 9 bases. V lost 9 bases, J lost 10 bases, and 10 bases stayed unmatched. This CDR3 region has 14 residues. Per germline, CDR1 MNHNY and CDR2 SVGAGI (reference sequence).

This chain's CDR3 is CASSLFPNRGTSGQETQYF. The DNA for the CDR3 is TGTGCCAGCAGCCTTTTCCCCAACCGAGGGACTAGCGGACAAGAGACCCAGTACTTC. The genes are TRBV28 and TRBJ2-5; 11 positions agree with TRBD2. Germline CDR1 reads MDHEN; CDR2 reads SYDVKM. The trim removed 6 bases at V and 2 bases at J, leaving 17 bases unmatched. There are 19 residues in the CDR3.

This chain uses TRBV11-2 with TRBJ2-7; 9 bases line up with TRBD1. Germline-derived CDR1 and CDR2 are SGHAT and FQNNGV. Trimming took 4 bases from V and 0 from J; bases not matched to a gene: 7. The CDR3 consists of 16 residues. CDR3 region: CASSSRDREPSYEQYF. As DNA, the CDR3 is TGTGCCAGCAGCTCTAGGGACAGGGAACCCTCCTACGAGCAGTACTTC. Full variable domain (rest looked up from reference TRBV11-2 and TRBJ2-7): EAGVAQSPRYKIIEKRQSVAFWCNPISGHATLYWYQQILGQGPKLLIQFQNNGVVDDSQLPKDRFSAERLKGVDSTLKIQPAKLEDSAVYLCASSSRDREPSYEQYFGPGTRLTVT.

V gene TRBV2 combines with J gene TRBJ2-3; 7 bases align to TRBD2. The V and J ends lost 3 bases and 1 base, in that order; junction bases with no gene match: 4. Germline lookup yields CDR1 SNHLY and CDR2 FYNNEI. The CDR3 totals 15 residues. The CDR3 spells CASSDRLAGTDTQYF. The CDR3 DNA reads TGTGCCAGCAGTGATCGGCTAGCGGGCACAGATACGCAGTATTTT.

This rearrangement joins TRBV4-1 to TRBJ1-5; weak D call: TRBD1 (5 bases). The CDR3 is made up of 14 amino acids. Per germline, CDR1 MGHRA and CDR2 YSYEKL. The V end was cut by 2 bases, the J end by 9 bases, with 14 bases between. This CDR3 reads CASSQSWGRGPQHF. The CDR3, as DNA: TGCGCCAGCAGCCAAAGTTGGGGAAGGGGGCCCCAGCATTTT.

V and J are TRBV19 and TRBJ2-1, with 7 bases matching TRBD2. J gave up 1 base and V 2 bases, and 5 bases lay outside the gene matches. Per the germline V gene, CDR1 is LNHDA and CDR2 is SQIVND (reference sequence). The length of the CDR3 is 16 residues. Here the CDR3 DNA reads TGTGCCAGTAGTATACGGGGCGGGGGATCCTACAATGAGCAGTTCTTC. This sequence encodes CASSIRGGGSYNEQFF.

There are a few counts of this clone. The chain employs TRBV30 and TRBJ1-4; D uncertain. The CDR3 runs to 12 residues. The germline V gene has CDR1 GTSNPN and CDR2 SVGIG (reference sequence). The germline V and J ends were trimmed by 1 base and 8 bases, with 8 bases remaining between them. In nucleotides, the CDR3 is TGTGCCTGGAGTGGCAGCGGGGAAAAACTGTTTTTT. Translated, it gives CAWSGSGEKLFF. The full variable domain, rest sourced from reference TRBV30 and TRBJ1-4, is SQTIHQWPATLVQPVGSPLSLECTVEGTSNPNLYWYRQAAGRGLQLLFYSVGIGQISSEVPQNLSASRPQDRQFILSSKKLLLSDSGFYLCAWSGSGEKLFFGSGTQLSVL.

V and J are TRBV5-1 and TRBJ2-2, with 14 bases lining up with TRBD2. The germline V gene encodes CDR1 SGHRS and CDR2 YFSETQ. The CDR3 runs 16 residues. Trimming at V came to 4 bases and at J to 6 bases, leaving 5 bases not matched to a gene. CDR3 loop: CASSPTSGGAAGELFF. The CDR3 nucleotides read TGCGCCAGCAGCCCGACTAGCGGGGGGGCCGCCGGGGAGCTGTTTTTT. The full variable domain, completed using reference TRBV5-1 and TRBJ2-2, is KAGVTQTPRYLIKTRGQQVTLSCSPISGHRSVSWYQQTPGQGLQFLFEYFSETQRNKGNFPGRFSGRQFSNSRSEMNVSTLELGDSALYLCASSPTSGGAAGELFFGEGSRLTVL.